Listed below are T cell receptor beta chains from one sample, sequenced in a study of control samples from healthy donors and cancer patients. Using immunoSEQ multiplex PCR, the repertoire was profiled, and TCRdb retains in-frame clones only, with some absent. This table has over 45,000 clones, around 90% appearing once. The specimen was PBMCs. The receptor set was obtained from a man in his forties with colorectal cancer. Both conserved end residues are part of each CDR3. The D gene is left open where the match is weak. Part of the rows lack a size; the others show once, few, many or a class for expanded clones.

V gene	J gene	D gene	clone size	CDR3 protein	CDR3 DNA
TRBV18	TRBJ1-2	.	.	CASSPGTETNYGYTF	TGTGCCAGCTCACCAGGGACGGAAACTAACTATGGCTACACCTTC
TRBV4-1	TRBJ2-7	.	.	CASSQVNAPSYEQYF	TGCGCCAGCAGCCAAGTCAACGCTCCCTCCTACGAGCAGTACTTC
TRBV4-1	TRBJ1-6	TRBD1	.	CASSQGDRDSPLHF	TGCGCCAGCAGCCAAGGAGACAGGGATTCACCCCTCCACTTT
TRBV19	TRBJ2-3	.	.	CASSIGGADTQYF	TGTGCCAGTAGTATAGGGGGTGCAGATACGCAGTATTTT
TRBV12-3/TRBV12-4	TRBJ2-5	.	.	CASSLGQKETQYF	TGTGCCAGCAGTTTAGGGCAGAAAGAGACCCAGTACTTC
TRBV16	TRBJ2-1	.	.	CASSPGLNNEQFF	TGTGCCAGCAGCCCCGGACTAAACAATGAGCAGTTCTTC
TRBV4-1	TRBJ2-2	.	once	CASSQDLHAGELFF	TGCGCCAGCAGCCAAGATTTGCATGCCGGGGAGCTGTTTTTT
TRBV19	TRBJ1-2	.	.	CASGMDLWGYTF	TGTGCCAGTGGCATGGACCTCTGGGGCTACACCTTC
TRBV27	TRBJ2-7	.	.	CASSLQGLGVYEQYF	TGTGCCAGCAGTCTCCAGGGGCTAGGAGTCTACGAGCAGTACTTC
TRBV4-1	TRBJ1-4	TRBD1	.	CASTPAWRQGVEKLFF	TGCGCCAGCACTCCAGCCTGGAGACAGGGGGTCGAAAAACTGTTTTTT
TRBV12-3/TRBV12-4	TRBJ1-1	.	.	CASSSRARAFF	TGTGCCAGCAGTTCCAGGGCTAGGGCTTTCTTT
TRBV6-4	TRBJ2-5	TRBD1	.	CASSDSPGQGKETQYF	TGTGCCAGCAGTGACTCTCCGGGACAGGGGAAGGAGACCCAGTACTTC
TRBV2	TRBJ2-7	.	.	CASSESRTTYEQYF	TGTGCCAGCAGTGAAAGCCGAACCACCTACGAGCAGTACTTC
TRBV4-3	TRBJ2-3	TRBD1	.	CASSRYRGSTDTQYF	TGCGCCAGCAGCCGGTACAGGGGAAGCACAGATACGCAGTATTTT
TRBV27	TRBJ2-7	TRBD1	.	CASSPRDRVREQYF	TGTGCCAGCAGTCCTCGGGACAGGGTGAGGGAGCAGTACTTC
TRBV4-1	TRBJ1-6	.	.	CASSHLALSPLHF	TGCGCCAGCAGCCACCTGGCTTTGTCACCCCTCCACTTT
TRBV27	TRBJ2-1	.	.	CASSFQAGRGFYNEQFF	TGTGCCAGCAGTTTTCAGGCGGGCAGGGGATTCTACAATGAGCAGTTCTTC
TRBV15	TRBJ2-3	TRBD2	once	CATSRVAGGPDTQYF	TGTGCCACCAGCAGAGTAGCGGGAGGGCCGGATACGCAGTATTTT